This entry lists 31 T cell receptor beta chains sequenced from one sample in a study of human thymus T cells. It was from resections taken during corrective heart surgery that the thymus tissue came. Sequenced by immunoSEQ multiplex PCR; TCRdb stores in-frame clones only, minus some. The sample has under 150,000 clones, 90% to 95% seen once; the top ten hold approximately 0.022%. Sequencing used thymus tissue. Receptors were obtained from a boy younger than two with a congenital heart defect but otherwise immunologically healthy.

The rearrangement joins TRBV6-5 to TRBJ2-7; a possible D gene is TRBD1 (6 bases). This CDR3 contains 14 residues. From germline, CDR1 is MNHEY and CDR2 SVGAGI. Trimming removed 0 bases at V and 1 base at J, with 7 bases between. For the CDR3, the DNA is TGTGCCAGCAGTTACTCAGACAGGTCCTACGAGCAGTACTTC. Its protein product is CASSYSDRSYEQYF.

The chain is built from TRBV5-6 and TRBJ1-6, with a possible D match to TRBD1 (6 bases). Germline CDR1 and CDR2: SGHDT and YYEEEE. The germline V and J ends were trimmed by 5 bases and 9 bases, with 12 bases remaining between them. The CDR3 loop spans 13 amino acids. This CDR3 is CASREGESSPLHF. Here the CDR3 DNA reads TGTGCCAGCAGGGAGGGGGAAAGTTCACCCCTCCACTTT.

The chain uses TRBV2 and TRBJ2-5; tentative D call: TRBD2 (6 bases). The CDR3 is 18 residues long. The germline V and J ends were trimmed by 4 bases and 0 bases, with 21 bases remaining between them. Germline V gene lookup returns CDR1 SNHLY and CDR2 FYNNEI. Here the CDR3 DNA reads TGTGCCAGCAGTGCCTGGGACCGGGGAGGAGTCTACCAAGAGACCCAGTACTTC. Encoded protein: CASSAWDRGGVYQETQYF.

This chain joins TRBV15 and TRBJ2-4; D is perhaps TRBD1 or TRBD2 (7 bases each). This CDR3 has 16 amino acids. CDR1 is LNHNV and CDR2 is YYDKDF in the germline V gene (reference sequence). The germline V and J ends were trimmed by 7 bases and 2 bases, with 18 bases remaining between them. The CDR3 DNA follows: TGTGCCACCACCCTCGTCAGGGGGGGGACCAAAAACATTCAGTACTTC. Translating gives CATTLVRGGTKNIQYF.

This clone came up once. This chain links TRBV7-2 with TRBJ2-5; 11 bases agree with TRBD2. J was trimmed by 5 bases and V by 4 bases; bases with no gene match: 12. Germline lookup yields CDR1 SGHTA and CDR2 FQGNSA. The CDR3 runs 17 residues. In DNA, the CDR3 is TGTGCCAGCAGCTCGGGACTAGCGGCGAGGCTTGAGGAGACCCAGTACTTC. Its protein is CASSSGLAARLEETQYF.

The rearrangement joins TRBV5-6 to TRBJ2-2; no definite D call. The CDR3 extends over 14 amino acids. Germline CDR1 and CDR2: SGHDT and YYEEEE. With 3 bases removed from V and 8 bases from J, the gap between germline ends came to 14 bases. The DNA of the CDR3 is TGTGCCAGCAGCTCGGCCGGTGCCAGTGGGGAGCTGTTTTTT. Its protein is CASSSAGASGELFF.

The V call is TRBV7-2, the J call TRBJ2-5; tentatively, D is TRBD2 (6 bases). Germline lookup yields CDR1 SGHTA and CDR2 FQGNSA. V dropped 6 bases and J dropped 1 base, with 12 bases sitting between them. The CDR3 is 14 residues long. The chain's CDR3 is CASSLTGVQETQYF. DNA of the CDR3: TGTGCCAGCAGTCTAACGGGGGTCCAAGAGACCCAGTACTTC.

The chain joins TRBV5-6 to TRBJ2-3, with D maybe TRBD2 (6 bases). The V gene lost 4 bases and the J gene lost 0 bases, with 24 bases spanning the gap. The CDR3 covers 19 residues. Germline values: CDR1 SGHDT, CDR2 YYEEEE. CDR3 sequence: CASSPFHGGPQWSTDTQYF. CDR3 nucleotide sequence: TGTGCCAGCAGCCCCTTTCACGGGGGACCTCAATGGAGCACAGATACGCAGTATTTT.

The rearrangement links TRBV13 to TRBJ2-7; D is tentatively TRBD1 or TRBD2 (5 bases each). The CDR3 has 14 amino acids. The V and J ends lost 5 bases and 7 bases respectively, with 18 bases between them. The V gene's germline CDR1 is PRHDT and CDR2 FYEKMQ (reference sequence). CDR3 loop: CASSPGAALGEQYF. CDR3 bases: TGTGCCAGCAGCCCCGGGGCGGCCCTTGGAGAGCAGTACTTC.

The rearrangement links TRBV15 to TRBJ2-5; D tentatively fits TRBD1 or TRBD2 (5 bases each). Trimming took off 5 bases at V and 4 bases at J, with 17 bases between the two ends. The CDR3 contains 15 residues. In germline, CDR1 is LNHNV, CDR2 YYDKDF (reference sequence). The CDR3 is CATSSGTPRRETQYF. The CDR3 DNA is TGTGCCACCAGCTCTGGGACGCCCAGACGAGAGACCCAGTACTTC.

The CDR3 bases are TGTGCCAGCAGCCAAGATCAACTCCCAAGCGGTTCACCCCTCCACTTT. Its protein product is CASSQDQLPSGSPLHF. The rearrangement links TRBV14 to TRBJ1-6; D gene unclear. The germline gives CDR1 SGHDN, CDR2 FVKESK. The CDR3 is 16 residues long. V lost 0 bases, J lost 9 bases, and 15 bases lay in between.

The rearrangement joins TRBV15 to TRBJ2-7; the match to TRBD1 covers 9 bases. Unmatched junction bases numbered 11, after V lost 1 base and J lost 4 bases. CDR3 length equals 17 residues. Per the germline V gene, CDR1 is LNHNV and CDR2 is YYDKDF (reference sequence). In DNA, the CDR3 is TGTGCCACCAGCAGAGTTGGGGGACAGGGAGGAAATTACGAGCAGTACTTC. Translation: CATSRVGGQGGNYEQYF. The full variable domain, its missing parts supplied by reference TRBV15 and TRBJ2-7, is DAMVIQNPRYQVTQFGKPVTLSCSQTLNHNVMYWYQQKSSQAPKLLFHYYDKDFNNEADTPDNFQSRRPNTSFCFLDIRSPGLGDTAMYLCATSRVGGQGGNYEQYFGPGTRLTVT.

This clone appeared a few times. The chain recombines TRBV7-9 with TRBJ2-5, with 7 positions matching TRBD2. CDR1 SEHNR and CDR2 FQNEAQ come from the germline V gene (reference sequence). This CDR3 has 16 residues. V trimming: 4 bases; J trimming: 9 bases; junction bases outside the gene matches: 17. This CDR3 is CASSWGDLAAKRPQYF. The CDR3 bases are TGTGCCAGCAGCTGGGGGGATCTAGCGGCTAAGAGACCCCAGTACTTC.

J is TRBJ2-6 and V is TRBV7-9; TRBD1 matches 7 bases. Looked up from germline, CDR1 is SEHNR and CDR2 is FQNEAQ (reference sequence). J was trimmed by 0 bases and V by 1 base; bases with no gene match: 6. This CDR3 contains 18 residues. CDR3 bases: TGTGCCAGCAGCTTAGGGACAGGCCTTCCCTCTGGGGCCAACGTCCTGACTTTC. Its protein product is CASSLGTGLPSGANVLTF.

V is TRBV4-2 and J is TRBJ2-3, with 8 bases identical to TRBD2. The trim removed 0 bases at V and 3 bases at J, leaving 5 bases unmatched. Germline loops: CDR1 LGHNA, CDR2 YNFKEQ. This CDR3 is built from 16 residues. CDR3 in DNA: TGTGCCAGCAGCCAAGAAATAGCGGGGAGGACAGATACGCAGTATTTT. Its translation is CASSQEIAGRTDTQYF.

The chain couples TRBV28 to TRBJ2-3; the D is unclear. The CDR3 has 14 amino acids. CDR1 is MDHEN, CDR2 SYDVKM, per germline. Deletions cut 1 base from V and 5 bases from J, with 10 bases between. This chain's CDR3 is CASSLSVSGDTQYF. CDR3 in DNA: TGTGCCAGCAGTTTATCAGTGTCAGGAGATACGCAGTATTTT.

This clone is a singleton in its sample. V and J are TRBV28 and TRBJ1-1, with 8 bases identical to TRBD1. Germline values: CDR1 MDHEN, CDR2 SYDVKM. The CDR3 extends over 14 amino acids. Trimming removed 5 bases from V and 6 bases from J; junction bases left unmatched: 8. The CDR3: CASSAPRGRAEAFF. The CDR3 DNA follows: TGTGCCAGCAGTGCGCCCAGGGGGCGGGCTGAAGCTTTCTTT. The full variable domain, with the rest looked up from reference TRBV28 and TRBJ1-1, is DVKVTQSSRYLVKRTGEKVFLECVQDMDHENMFWYRQDPGLGLRLIYFSYDVKMKEKGDIPEGYSVSREKKERFSLILESASTNQTSMYLCASSAPRGRAEAFFGQGTRLTVV.

This chain links TRBV29-1 with TRBJ1-2, with D possibly TRBD1 on 6 matching bases. V lost 4 bases, J lost 0 bases, and 12 bases lay in between. The CDR3 sequence is 14 residues long. The germline V gene encodes CDR1 SQVTM and CDR2 ANQGSEA. The CDR3 here is CSVADRSSNYGYTF. The CDR3, as DNA: TGCAGCGTTGCGGACAGATCCTCTAACTATGGCTACACCTTC.

The chain is built from TRBV7-9 and TRBJ2-2, with 7 nucleotides matching TRBD2. Trimming at V came to 4 bases and at J to 7 bases, leaving 12 bases not matched to a gene. The CDR3 consists of 16 residues. The germline V gene encodes CDR1 SEHNR and CDR2 FQNEAQ (reference sequence). CDR3 sequence (DNA): TGTGCCAGCAGCTCCAAGAGCGGGACGCCCGGCGGGGAGCTGTTTTTT. It translates to CASSSKSGTPGGELFF.

This clone was seen once. At one end, the junction sequence differs from germline, possibly due to a read error. The V call is TRBV15, the J call TRBJ1-1, with a possible D match to TRBD1 (5 bases). Germline values: CDR1 LNHNV, CDR2 YYDKDF (reference sequence). The CDR3 covers 15 residues. The chain's CDR3 is CATSRMAGLLGRASF. In nucleotides, the CDR3 is TGTGCCACCAGCAGAATGGCAGGGCTGCTTGGGCGGGCTTCTTTT. Drawing the rest from reference TRBV15 and TRBJ1-1, the complete variable domain is DAMVIQNPRYQVTQFGKPVTLSCSQTLNHNVMYWYQQKSSQAPKLLFHYYDKDFNNEADTPDNFQSRRPNTSFCFLDIRSPGLGDTAMYLCATSRMAGLLGRASFGQGTRLTVV.

The chain has TRBV5-1 and TRBJ1-1, with 9 nucleotides matching TRBD1. The trim removed 4 bases at V and 0 bases at J, leaving 7 bases unmatched. Germline V lookup: CDR1 SGHRS, CDR2 YFSETQ. The CDR3 has 16 residues. DNA of the CDR3: TGCGCCAGCAGCAAGGGACAGGGCCCCTTGAACACTGAAGCTTTCTTT. Translation gives CASSKGQGPLNTEAFF.

This clone was seen a handful of times. In DNA form, the CDR3 reads TGTGCCAGCAGTTTTACTAGGGGGGAGACCCAGTACTTC. Translation gives CASSFTRGETQYF. V usage is TRBV28 and J usage is TRBJ2-5, with D perhaps TRBD1 (6 bases). Trimming removed 3 bases from V and 5 bases from J, with 10 bases in between. This CDR3 contains 13 residues. Germline-derived CDR1 and CDR2 are MDHEN and SYDVKM.

The rearrangement links TRBV5-4 to TRBJ2-3, with 15 bases matching TRBD2. Germline V lookup: CDR1 SGHNT, CDR2 YYREEE (reference sequence). The ends lost 4 bases at V and 0 bases at J; junction bases unmatched: 3. This CDR3 is built from 17 residues. The CDR3 nucleotides are TGTGCCAGCAGCGAGGGACTAGCGGGGGGTAGCACAGATACGCAGTATTTT. Amino acid sequence: CASSEGLAGGSTDTQYF.

The V and J genes are TRBV4-3 and TRBJ1-3; the D gene is possibly TRBD1 (5 bases). Germline CDR1 LGHNA, CDR2 YSLEER. V lost 2 bases and J lost 6, with 20 bases in between. This CDR3 region has 17 residues. Here the CDR3 DNA reads TGCGCCAGCAGCCAATTACCCCGGGACGCAAAATCAAACACCATATATTTT. Protein product: CASSQLPRDAKSNTIYF.

This rearrangement joins TRBV5-4 to TRBJ2-7, with 11 bases fitting TRBD2. Germline CDR1 SGHNT, CDR2 YYREEE (reference sequence). The V gene end was trimmed by 5 bases and the J gene end by 3 bases; junction bases not matched to a gene: 4. The CDR3 loop spans 14 amino acids. CDR3 sequence: CASSQTSGVYEQYF. In DNA, the CDR3 is TGTGCCAGCAGTCAGACTAGCGGGGTCTACGAGCAGTACTTC.

The CDR3 spells CASRGQITDTQYF. CDR3 nucleotides: TGTGCCAGCCGCGGACAGATCACAGATACGCAGTATTTT. The J gene is TRBJ2-3, the V gene TRBV2, with D possibly TRBD1 on 6 matching bases. CDR3 size: 13 residues. The V gene lost 8 bases and the J gene lost 2 bases, with 11 bases spanning the gap. From germline, CDR1 is SNHLY and CDR2 FYNNEI.

V usage is TRBV4-1 and J usage is TRBJ2-1, with 14 bases lining up with TRBD2. V was pared by 0 bases and J by 7 bases, with 5 bases of the junction left unmatched. Germline V gene lookup returns CDR1 MGHRA and CDR2 YSYEKL. The CDR3 sequence is 17 residues long. The DNA for the CDR3 is TGCGCCAGCAGCCAAGAGTTCCGGACTAGCGGGGGGAATGAGCAGTTCTTC. Encoded protein: CASSQEFRTSGGNEQFF.

This sequence joins TRBV6-6 and TRBJ2-3; no clear D gene. The CDR3 length is 13 residues. The V gene's germline CDR1 is MNHNY and CDR2 SVGAGI (reference sequence). V was cut by 0 bases and J by 0 bases, with 1 base left in between. The CDR3 spells CASSYSSTDTQYF. CDR3 nucleotides: TGTGCCAGCAGTTACTCTAGCACAGATACGCAGTATTTT.

The chain is built from TRBV10-3 and TRBJ1-5; 7 bases line up with TRBD1. Germline V gene data show CDR1 as ENHRY and CDR2 as SYGVKD. This CDR3 is 13 amino acids long. V shed 4 bases and J 6 bases; nucleotides not matched to a gene: 3. The CDR3 DNA reads TGTGCCATCAGTGCGACAGGGCTTCAGCCCCAGCATTTT. Protein: CAISATGLQPQHF.

The chain combines TRBV5-1 with TRBJ1-2; no clear D. This CDR3 has 17 residues. Per germline, CDR1 SGHRS and CDR2 YFSETQ. The V and J ends lost 4 bases and 1 base respectively, with 20 bases between them. The CDR3 DNA reads as TGCGCCAGCAGCCCGGTCGGGTCCCCTCCTTTTAACTATGGCTACACCTTC. This gives the protein CASSPVGSPPFNYGYTF.

This clone appeared once. An end of the junction does not agree with germline; a read error may underlie this. Other DNA sequences within the sample encode an identical CDR3. This chain uses TRBV6-1 with TRBJ1-1; no reliable D call. The CDR3 extends over 12 amino acids. Germline V gene lookup returns CDR1 MNHNS and CDR2 SASEGT. The CDR3 loop reads CASSEEKSEAFF. The DNA of the CDR3 is TGCGCCAGCAGTGAAGAGAAGAGTGAAGCTTTCTTT.